The present T cell receptor beta chain was sequenced within a study of graft-versus-host responses after intestinal transplantation. Study-level information: Transplant recipients had multivisceral, liver-intestinal, or isolated intestinal grafts. The study's findings and limits: The marrow of recipients harbored GvH clones, and ileum or blood showed some of them first. High graft-versus-host to host-versus-graft clonal ratios were seen in allografts of patients with graft-donor T cell macrochimerism.

TCRdb's copy holds only in-frame clones and misses some; the assay was immunoSEQ multiplex PCR. The table lists over 90,000 clones, 91% of them singletons. Details on this clone: Its specificity is unknown.

The CDR3 runs to 15 residues. Germline assignment: CDR1 LGHNA and CDR2 YSLEER. Unmatched junction bases numbered 6, after V lost 4 bases and J lost 5 bases. The source was unstimulated CD4+ T cells sorted from spleen or lymph node cells, collected before transplant. The receptor comes from a human donor who was the organ donor for an intestinal transplant. The chain employs TRBV4-3 and TRBJ1-5; 9 positions agree with TRBD1. The DNA for the CDR3 is TGCGCCAGCAGCCCGACAGGGGGGCCGTATCAGCCCCAGCATTTT. As protein: CASSPTGGPYQPQHF.